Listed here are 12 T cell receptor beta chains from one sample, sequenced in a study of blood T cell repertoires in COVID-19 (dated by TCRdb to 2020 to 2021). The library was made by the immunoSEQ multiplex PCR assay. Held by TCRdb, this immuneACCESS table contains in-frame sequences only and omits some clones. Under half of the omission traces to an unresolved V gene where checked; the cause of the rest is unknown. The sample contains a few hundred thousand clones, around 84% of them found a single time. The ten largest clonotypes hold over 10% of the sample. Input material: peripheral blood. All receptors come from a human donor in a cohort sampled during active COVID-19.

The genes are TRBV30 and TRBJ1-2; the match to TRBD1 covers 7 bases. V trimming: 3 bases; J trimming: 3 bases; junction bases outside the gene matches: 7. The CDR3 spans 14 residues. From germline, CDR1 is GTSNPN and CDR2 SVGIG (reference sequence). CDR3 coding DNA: TGTGCCTGGAGCCAGACAGGGTTTTACTATGGCTACACCTTC. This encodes CAWSQTGFYYGYTF.

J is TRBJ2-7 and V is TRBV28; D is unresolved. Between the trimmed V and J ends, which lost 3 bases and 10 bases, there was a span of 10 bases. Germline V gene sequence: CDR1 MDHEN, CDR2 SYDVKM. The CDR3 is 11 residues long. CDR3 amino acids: CASSLMRDQYF. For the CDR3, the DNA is TGTGCCAGCAGTTTGATGAGAGATCAGTACTTC.

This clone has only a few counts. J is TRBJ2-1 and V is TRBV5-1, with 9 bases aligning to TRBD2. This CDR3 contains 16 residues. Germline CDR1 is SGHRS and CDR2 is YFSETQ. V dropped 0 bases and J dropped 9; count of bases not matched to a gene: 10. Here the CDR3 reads CASSLAALSGSGEQFF. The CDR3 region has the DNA TGCGCCAGCAGCTTGGCCGCTCTTAGCGGGAGTGGTGAGCAGTTCTTC.

The CDR3 DNA sequence: TGTGCCAGCAGCCAGGGGGGTGGGACAGGGAATGAAAAACTGTTTTTT. Protein sequence: CASSQGGGTGNEKLFF. The chain links TRBV4-2 to TRBJ1-4, with TRBD1 identical over 9 bases. Germline lookup yields CDR1 LGHNA and CDR2 YNFKEQ. V shed 3 bases and J 5 bases; nucleotides not matched to a gene: 7. The CDR3 contains 16 residues.

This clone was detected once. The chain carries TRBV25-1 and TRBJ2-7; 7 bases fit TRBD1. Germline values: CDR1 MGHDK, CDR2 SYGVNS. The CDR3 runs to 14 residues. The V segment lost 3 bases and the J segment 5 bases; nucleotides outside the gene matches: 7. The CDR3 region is CASSETGTSHEQYF. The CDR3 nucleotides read TGTGCCAGCAGTGAGACAGGGACATCCCACGAGCAGTACTTC.

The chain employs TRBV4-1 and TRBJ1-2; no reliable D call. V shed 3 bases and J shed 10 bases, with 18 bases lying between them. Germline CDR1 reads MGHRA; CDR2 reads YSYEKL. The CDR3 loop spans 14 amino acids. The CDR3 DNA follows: TGCGCCAGCAGCCATAACGGACTAGGCGCTCCCTACACCTTC. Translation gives CASSHNGLGAPYTF.

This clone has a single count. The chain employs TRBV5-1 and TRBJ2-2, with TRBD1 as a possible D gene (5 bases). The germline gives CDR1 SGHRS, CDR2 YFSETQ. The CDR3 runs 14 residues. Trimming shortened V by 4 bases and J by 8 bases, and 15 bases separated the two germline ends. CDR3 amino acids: CASSTTTVLGELFF. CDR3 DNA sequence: TGCGCCAGCAGCACCACGACAGTTCTAGGGGAGCTGTTTTTT. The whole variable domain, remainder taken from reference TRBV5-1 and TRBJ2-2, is KAGVTQTPRYLIKTRGQQVTLSCSPISGHRSVSWYQQTPGQGLQFLFEYFSETQRNKGNFPGRFSGRQFSNSRSEMNVSTLELGDSALYLCASSTTTVLGELFFGEGSRLTVL.

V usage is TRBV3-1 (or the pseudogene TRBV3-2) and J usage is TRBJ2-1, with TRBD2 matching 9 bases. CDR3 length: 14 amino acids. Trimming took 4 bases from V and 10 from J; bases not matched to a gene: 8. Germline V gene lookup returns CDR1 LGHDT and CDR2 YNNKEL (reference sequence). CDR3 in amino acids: CASSPTGTSLEQFF. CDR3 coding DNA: TGTGCCAGCAGCCCTACCGGGACTAGCCTCGAGCAGTTCTTC.

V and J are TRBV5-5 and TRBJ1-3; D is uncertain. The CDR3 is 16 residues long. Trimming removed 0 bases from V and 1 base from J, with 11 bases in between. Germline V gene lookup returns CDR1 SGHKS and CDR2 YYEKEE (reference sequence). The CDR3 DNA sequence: TGTGCCAGCAGCTTGGACCCAGTCTCTTCTGGAAACACCATATATTTT. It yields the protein CASSLDPVSSGNTIYF.

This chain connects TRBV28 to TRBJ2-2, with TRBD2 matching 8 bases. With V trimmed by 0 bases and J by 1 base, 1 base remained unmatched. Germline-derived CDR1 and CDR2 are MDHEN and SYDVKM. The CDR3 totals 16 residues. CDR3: CASSLWSGGNTGELFF. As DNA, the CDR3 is TGTGCCAGCAGTTTATGGAGCGGGGGGAACACCGGGGAGCTGTTTTTT.

The CDR3 reads CASSPQAGGTGELFF. CDR3 nucleotide sequence: TGTGCCAGCTCACCTCAGGCAGGGGGAACCGGGGAGCTGTTTTTT. The chain joins TRBV18 to TRBJ2-2, with TRBD1 identical over 7 bases. The CDR3 is made up of 15 amino acids. Trimming took 3 bases from V and 5 from J; bases not matched to a gene: 6. The germline V gene encodes CDR1 KGHSH and CDR2 LQKENI.

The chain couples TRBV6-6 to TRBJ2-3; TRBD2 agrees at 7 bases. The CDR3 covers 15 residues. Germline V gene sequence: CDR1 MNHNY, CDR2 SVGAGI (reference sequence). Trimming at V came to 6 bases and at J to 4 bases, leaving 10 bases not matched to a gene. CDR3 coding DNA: TGTGCCAGCAGCACCGGGGGGTATCTTCCAGATACGCAGTATTTT. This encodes CASSTGGYLPDTQYF.